This TCR beta chain comes out of a study of T cell changes during pregnancy in multiple sclerosis. Germline CDR1 LNHDA, CDR2 SQIVND (reference sequence). The length of the CDR3 is 16 residues. V was shortened by 8 bases and J by 3 bases, with 22 bases between the two germline ends. TCRdb's table, derived via immunoSEQ multiplex PCR, lists solely in-frame clones and lacks some. This sample has tens of thousands of clones, with 85% to 95% found just once. V usage is TRBV19 and J usage is TRBJ1-2, with D possibly TRBD1 on 6 matching bases. The source material was peripheral blood, sampled in the second trimester of pregnancy. The origin of this receptor is a female donor with multiple sclerosis, enrolled in a pregnancy study. The CDR3: CASGSRSGGHHYGYTF. CDR3 coding DNA: TGTGCCAGTGGATCGAGGTCGGGGGGCCATCACTATGGCTACACCTTC.